A selection of T cell receptor beta chains follows, all from one sample in a study of blood T cell repertoires in COVID-19. Using immunoSEQ multiplex PCR, the repertoire was profiled, and TCRdb retains in-frame clones only, with some absent. Here the sample spans tens of thousands of clones, 80% to 85% being singletons. Material: peripheral blood. These TCRs come from an elderly man with active or convalescent COVID-19. The CDR3 runs from the conserved cysteine through the conserved F or W. D genes are given only for firm matches. The size of a clone is reported for some rows only, either as once, few or many, or as a class for expanded clones.

abundance	d_gene	len	v_gene	j_gene	CDR3nt	CDR3aa
.	.	15	TRBV5-6	TRBJ2-2	TGTGCCAGCAGCTTGGGACTCACGAACACCGGGGAGCTGTTTTTT	CASSLGLTNTGELFF
once	.	11	TRBV20-1	TRBJ1-1	TGCAGTGCTACCCGAGCCTGGTCGGCTTTCTTT	CSATRAWSAFF
.	.	15	TRBV6-2/TRBV6-3	TRBJ1-6	TGTGCCAGCAGCCCGCAGCGCGGATGGTATTCACCCCTCCACTTT	CASSPQRGWYSPLHF
.	.	15	TRBV7-8	TRBJ1-1	TGTGCCAGCAGCTTAGTTCCGCCAGGGGACCTAGTAGCTTTCTTT	CASSLVPPGDLVAFF
.	TRBD1	14	TRBV25-1	TRBJ2-2	TGTGCCAGCAGGGGACAGGGTCGCACCGGGGAGCTGTTTTTT	CASRGQGRTGELFF
.	TRBD2	18	TRBV4-3	TRBJ2-3	TGCGCCAGCAGCCAAGCAGGACTAGCGGGAGGTATTGGGGATACGCAGTATTTT	CASSQAGLAGGIGDTQYF
once	TRBD1	18	TRBV5-1	TRBJ2-3	TGCGCCAGCAGCTTGGATGGGACAGGGGGTGAAAACACAGATACGCAGTATTTT	CASSLDGTGGENTDTQYF
.	TRBD2	14	TRBV5-1	TRBJ2-7	TGCGCCAGCAGCTTGGAATGGACTAGCTACGAGCAGTACTTC	CASSLEWTSYEQYF
.	TRBD2	15	TRBV4-2	TRBJ2-1	TGTGCCAGCAGCTCCGGGGGAGGGGACGGTAGTGAGCAGTTCTTC	CASSSGGGDGSEQFF
few	TRBD1	16	TRBV27	TRBJ2-1	TGTGCCAGCAGTTTATCGACAGGGTTTAAGGTACATGAGCAGTTCTTC	CASSLSTGFKVHEQFF